This TCR beta chain was observed in a study of blood T cell repertoires in COVID-19. Overall study: Samples representing acute and convalescent COVID-19 were sourced from the United States, Italy and Spain. From T cells, B-cell-depleted T cells, or PBMCs came the material, which was cDNA or gDNA.

Profiled with immunoSEQ multiplex PCR; TCRdb holds only in-frame clones, not every one. The table includes hundreds of thousands of clones, around 89% detected once. Donors in Cohort 3 counted as recovered after two negative PCRs, clearance, or symptom resolution. The TCR sequence derives from a woman aged 25-40 years who had recovered from COVID-19. Sequenced material: PBMCs or T cells enriched from blood (not recorded which).

In DNA, the CDR3 is TGTGCCAGTAAAGACAGGATCGTGAACACTGAAGCTTTCTTT. This sequence encodes CASKDRIVNTEAFF. V is TRBV19 and J is TRBJ1-1; weak D call: TRBD1 (6 bases). The CDR3 loop spans 14 amino acids. Per the germline V gene, CDR1 is LNHDA and CDR2 is SQIVND (reference sequence). The V end was cut by 7 bases, the J end by 0 bases, with 12 bases between.